The rows below give T cell receptor beta chains drawn from one sample of a study of blood T cell repertoires in COVID-19. Clones were read by immunoSEQ multiplex PCR, and TCRdb kept only the in-frame ones, dropping some. The sample records about 49,000 clones, around 65% being singletons. What was sequenced was peripheral blood. The receptors were gathered from a woman in her 70s with acute or convalescent COVID-19. CDR3s include the opening cysteine and the closing phenylalanine or tryptophan. A D gene is named only where the DNA matches it firmly. Rows give clone size only sometimes, using once, few, many, or a class for an expanded clone.

CDR3 DNA	CDR3 protein	D gene	V gene	clone size	CDR3 length	J gene
TGTGCCTGGAGGGACTTAGGGGGCTATGGCGGCTACACCTTC	CAWRDLGGYGGYTF	TRBD1	TRBV30	NA	14	TRBJ1-2
TGTGCCAGCAGGATCGGCGGGGGGAACACCGGGGAGCTGTTTTTT	CASRIGGGNTGELFF	TRBD2	TRBV11-3	NA	15	TRBJ2-2
TGTGCCAGCAATAAACAGGGGAACTATGGCTACACCTTC	CASNKQGNYGYTF	TRBD1	TRBV6-5	NA	13	TRBJ1-2
TGTGCCAGCAGCCTCACCGGTGAGCAGTTCTTC	CASSLTGEQFF	NA	TRBV7-2	once	11	TRBJ2-1
TGTGCCAGCAGCCCATCTCAGGGGTACACTGAAGCTTTCTTT	CASSPSQGYTEAFF	NA	TRBV7-2	NA	14	TRBJ1-1
TGTGCCAGCAGTGACGGGACAGGAGGAAAACTGTTTTTT	CASSDGTGGKLFF	TRBD1	TRBV6-1	NA	13	TRBJ1-4
TGTGCCAGCAGCTTAATGGGCCACGAGCAGTACTTC	CASSLMGHEQYF	NA	TRBV7-3	NA	12	TRBJ2-7
TGCGCCAGCAGCCACGGGACTAGCGGCGATACGCAGTATTTT	CASSHGTSGDTQYF	TRBD2	TRBV5-1	NA	14	TRBJ2-3
TGCGCCAGCATGGACAGGGGTAGTGGCGAAAAACTGTTTTTT	CASMDRGSGEKLFF	TRBD1	TRBV10-2	few	14	TRBJ1-4
TGTGCCAGCAGGGACAGGACGTCTAACTATGGCTACACCTTC	CASRDRTSNYGYTF	TRBD1	TRBV6-5	NA	14	TRBJ1-2
TGTGCCAGCAGCGTAGATGGTGGGAGCCCCACCTACGAGCAGTACTTC	CASSVDGGSPTYEQYF	NA	TRBV9	NA	16	TRBJ2-7
TGTGCCAGTAGTATTCAGGCTAGCGGGGGATACGAGCAGTACTTC	CASSIQASGGYEQYF	TRBD2	TRBV19	NA	15	TRBJ2-7
TGTGCCAGCAGTTGGACTAGCGGGAGTGAGCAGTTCTTC	CASSWTSGSEQFF	TRBD2	TRBV6-2/TRBV6-3	NA	13	TRBJ2-1
TGTGCCAGCAGCGGGAGTAGCATCCTGGGAGAGCAGTACTTC	CASSGSSILGEQYF	NA	TRBV7-2	NA	14	TRBJ2-7
TGTGCCAGCAGCCCCAACTCCGGGGGACGGAACACCATATATTTT	CASSPNSGGRNTIYF	NA	TRBV7-3	NA	15	TRBJ1-3
TGTGCCAGCAGTCAGACAGGGGTCGCTTTTCCTCAGTACTTC	CASSQTGVAFPQYF	TRBD1	TRBV6-2/TRBV6-3	NA	14	TRBJ2-4
TGTGCCAGCAGTGAACAGGGGGCAAACTATGGCTACACCTTC	CASSEQGANYGYTF	TRBD1	TRBV6-1	NA	14	TRBJ1-2
TGTGCCGTCGGAGAAACAGGGTTGGGGGGCAATCAGCCCCAGCATTTT	CAVGETGLGGNQPQHF	NA	TRBV19	NA	16	TRBJ1-5
TGTGCCAGCACCCCCGGAGGGACTTCTGGAACTGAAGCTTTCTTT	CASTPGGTSGTEAFF	NA	TRBV28	NA	15	TRBJ1-1
TGTGCCAGAAGCTTCCCAGGGTCCCGGAGGGCCTACGAGCAGTACTTC	CARSFPGSRRAYEQYF	NA	TRBV5-3	NA	16	TRBJ2-7
TGTGCCAGCAGCGAAATACTGGAGAATACGCAGTATTTT	CASSEILENTQYF	NA	TRBV3-1/TRBV3-2	once	13	TRBJ2-3
TGTGCCAGCAGGCCGATGGGGACTAGCGGTGAGCAGTTCTTC	CASRPMGTSGEQFF	TRBD2	TRBV6-5	NA	14	TRBJ2-1
TGCAGCGTTGCCCACAGGGGGGACACTGAAGCTTTCTTT	CSVAHRGDTEAFF	TRBD1	TRBV29-1	NA	13	TRBJ1-1
TGTGCCAGCAGCGGGACAGGGGGACAGACCCAGTACTTC	CASSGTGGQTQYF	TRBD1	TRBV5-4	NA	13	TRBJ2-5
TGTGCCAGCAGTCGTACGACCGGGACAGGGGGGCAAGAGACCCAGTACTTC	CASSRTTGTGGQETQYF	TRBD1	TRBV28	few	17	TRBJ2-5
TGTGCCAGCACTCCAACGGGGGGTACTAACACTGAAGCTTTCTTT	CASTPTGGTNTEAFF	NA	TRBV28	NA	15	TRBJ1-1
TGTGCCACCAGTGATGCCGGGACAGGGGATGAGCAGTTCTTC	CATSDAGTGDEQFF	TRBD1	TRBV24-1	NA	14	TRBJ2-1
TGTGCCAGCAGCCTGACTAACACCGGGGAGCTGTTTTTT	CASSLTNTGELFF	NA	TRBV2	NA	13	TRBJ2-2
TGTGCCAGCAGCTCCGACAGAATTCAGTTCTTC	CASSSDRIQFF	NA	TRBV7-2	NA	11	TRBJ2-1
TGTGCCAGCAAGTCAGGGTGGAACACCGGGGAGCTGTTTTTT	CASKSGWNTGELFF	NA	TRBV2	NA	14	TRBJ2-2
TGCGCCAGCAGTGTCGGGGCAGGGGGTAATTCACCCCTCCACTTT	CASSVGAGGNSPLHF	TRBD1	TRBV5-1	NA	15	TRBJ1-6
TGTGCCAGTAGTCCCCGGGGGGACAGGGACTTTAATCTGCCCCAGCATTTT	CASSPRGDRDFNLPQHF	TRBD1	TRBV19	NA	17	TRBJ1-5
TGTGCCAGCAGCCCTGCGCCCGGGACAGGGCGTGAAAAACTGTTTTTT	CASSPAPGTGREKLFF	TRBD1	TRBV28	once	16	TRBJ1-4
TGTGCCAGCAGCTTAGGGGGGACTAGTTGGATAAGGGAGCTGTTTTTT	CASSLGGTSWIRELFF	TRBD2	TRBV11-2	NA	16	TRBJ2-2
TGTGCCATCAGGGTCGAAGAGAATGAAAAACTGTTTTTT	CAIRVEENEKLFF	NA	TRBV10-3	NA	13	TRBJ1-4
TGTGCCATCAGTATCGGGACAGAGAACTATGGCTACACCTTC	CAISIGTENYGYTF	TRBD1	TRBV10-3	NA	14	TRBJ1-2
TGTGCCAGCAGCGCGATGGGGGGATGGAACGAGCAGTACTTC	CASSAMGGWNEQYF	NA	TRBV28	NA	14	TRBJ2-7